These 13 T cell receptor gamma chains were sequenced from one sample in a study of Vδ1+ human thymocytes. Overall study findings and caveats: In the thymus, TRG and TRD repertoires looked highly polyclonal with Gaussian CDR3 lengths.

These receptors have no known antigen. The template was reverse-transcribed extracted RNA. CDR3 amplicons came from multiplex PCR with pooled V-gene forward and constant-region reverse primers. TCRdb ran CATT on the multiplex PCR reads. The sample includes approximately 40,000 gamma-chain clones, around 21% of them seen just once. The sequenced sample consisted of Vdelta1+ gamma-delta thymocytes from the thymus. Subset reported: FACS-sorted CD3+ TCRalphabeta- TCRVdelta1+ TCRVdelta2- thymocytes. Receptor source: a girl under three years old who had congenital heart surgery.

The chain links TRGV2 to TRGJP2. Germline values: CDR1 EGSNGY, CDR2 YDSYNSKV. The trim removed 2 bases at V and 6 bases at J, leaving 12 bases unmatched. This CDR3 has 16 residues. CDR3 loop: CATWDDRESGDWIKTF. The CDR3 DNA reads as TGTGCCACCTGGGACGATCGGGAGAGCGGTGATTGGATCAAGACGTTT.

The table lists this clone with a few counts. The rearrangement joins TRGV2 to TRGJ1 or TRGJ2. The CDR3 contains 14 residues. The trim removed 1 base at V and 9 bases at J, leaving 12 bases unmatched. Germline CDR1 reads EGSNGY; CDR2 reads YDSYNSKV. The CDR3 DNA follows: TGTGCCACCTGGGACGGCTGTTTATCCTTTAAGAAACTCTTT. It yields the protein CATWDGCLSFKKLF.

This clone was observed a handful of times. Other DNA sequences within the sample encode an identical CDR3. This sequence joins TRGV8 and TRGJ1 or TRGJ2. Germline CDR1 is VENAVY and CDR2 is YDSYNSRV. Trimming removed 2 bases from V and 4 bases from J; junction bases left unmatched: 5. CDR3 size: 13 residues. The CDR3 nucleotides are TGTGCCACCTGGGATACTCCATATTATAAGAAACTCTTT. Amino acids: CATWDTPYYKKLF.

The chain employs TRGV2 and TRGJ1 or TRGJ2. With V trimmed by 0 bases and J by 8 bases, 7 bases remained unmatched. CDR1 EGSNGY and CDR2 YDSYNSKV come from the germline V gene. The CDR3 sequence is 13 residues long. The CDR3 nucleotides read TGTGCCACCTGGGACGGGCTTTGGAATAAGAAACTCTTT. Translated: CATWDGLWNKKLF.

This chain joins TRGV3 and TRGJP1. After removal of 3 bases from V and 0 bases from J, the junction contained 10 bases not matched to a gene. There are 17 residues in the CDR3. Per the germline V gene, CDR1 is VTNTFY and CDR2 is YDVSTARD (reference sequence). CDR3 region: CATWDGPSDTTGWFKIF. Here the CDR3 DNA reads TGTGCCACCTGGGACGGGCCTTCGGATACCACTGGTTGGTTCAAGATATTT.

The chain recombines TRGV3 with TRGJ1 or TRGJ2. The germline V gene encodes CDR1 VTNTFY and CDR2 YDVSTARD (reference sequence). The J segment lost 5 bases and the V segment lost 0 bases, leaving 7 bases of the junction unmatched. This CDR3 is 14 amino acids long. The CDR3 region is CATWDRRPNYKKLF. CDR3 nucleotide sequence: TGTGCCACCTGGGACAGGCGCCCGAATTATAAGAAACTCTTT.

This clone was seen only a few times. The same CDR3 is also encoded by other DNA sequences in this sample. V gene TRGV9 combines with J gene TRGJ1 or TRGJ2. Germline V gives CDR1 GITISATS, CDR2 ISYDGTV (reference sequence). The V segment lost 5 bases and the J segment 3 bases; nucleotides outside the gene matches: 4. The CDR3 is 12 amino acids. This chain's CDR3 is CALWGLYYKKLF. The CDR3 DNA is TGTGCCTTGTGGGGCCTTTATTATAAGAAACTCTTT.

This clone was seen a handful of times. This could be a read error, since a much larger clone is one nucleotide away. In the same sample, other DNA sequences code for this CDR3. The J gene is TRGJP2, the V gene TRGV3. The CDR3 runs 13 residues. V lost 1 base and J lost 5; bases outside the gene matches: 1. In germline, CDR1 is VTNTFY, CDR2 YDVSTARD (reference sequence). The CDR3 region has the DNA TGTGCCACCTGGGACAGCAGTGATTGGATCAAGACGTTT. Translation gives CATWDSSDWIKTF.

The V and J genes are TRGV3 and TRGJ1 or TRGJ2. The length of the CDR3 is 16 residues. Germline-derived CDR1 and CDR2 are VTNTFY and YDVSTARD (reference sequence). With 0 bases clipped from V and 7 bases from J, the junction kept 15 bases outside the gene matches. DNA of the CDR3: TGTGCCACCTGGGACAGGCGCCCTGTACCGCGGTATAAGAAACTCTTT. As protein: CATWDRRPVPRYKKLF.

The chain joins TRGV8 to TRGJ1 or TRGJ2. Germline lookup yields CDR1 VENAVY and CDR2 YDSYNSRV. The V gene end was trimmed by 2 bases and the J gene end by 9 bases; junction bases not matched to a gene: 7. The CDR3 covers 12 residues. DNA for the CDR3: TGTGCCACCTGGGATAAATCCCGTAAGAAACTCTTT. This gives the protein CATWDKSRKKLF.

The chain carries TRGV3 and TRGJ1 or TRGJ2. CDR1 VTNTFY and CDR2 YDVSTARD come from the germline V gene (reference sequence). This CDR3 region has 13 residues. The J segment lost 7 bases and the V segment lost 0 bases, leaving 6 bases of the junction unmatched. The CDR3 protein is CATWDRQKYKKLF. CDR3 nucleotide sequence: TGTGCCACCTGGGACAGGCAAAAGTATAAGAAACTCTTT.

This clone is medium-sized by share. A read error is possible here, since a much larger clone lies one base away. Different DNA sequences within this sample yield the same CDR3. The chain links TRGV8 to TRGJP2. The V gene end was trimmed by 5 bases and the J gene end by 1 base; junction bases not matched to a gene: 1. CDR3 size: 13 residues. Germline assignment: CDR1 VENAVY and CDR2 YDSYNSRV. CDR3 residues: CATWGSSDWIKTF. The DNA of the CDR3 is TGTGCCACCTGGGGTAGTAGTGATTGGATCAAGACGTTT.

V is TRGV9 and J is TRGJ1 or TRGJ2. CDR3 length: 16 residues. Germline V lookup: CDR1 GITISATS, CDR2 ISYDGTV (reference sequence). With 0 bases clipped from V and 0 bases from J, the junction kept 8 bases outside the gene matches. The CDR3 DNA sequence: TGTGCCTTGTGGGAGGTGGAACGGTCGAATTATTATAAGAAACTCTTT. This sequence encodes CALWEVERSNYYKKLF.